One sample yielded the 32 T cell receptor beta chains listed below, sequenced in a study of T cell changes during pregnancy in multiple sclerosis. Only in-frame clones appear in the TCRdb table, and some are missing; sequencing was by immunoSEQ multiplex PCR. The sample holds tens of thousands of clones, over 80% seen once. Sequencing was performed on CD8+ T cells from peripheral blood mononuclear cells, taken in the first trimester of pregnancy. These receptor sequences come from a female donor with multiple sclerosis, enrolled in a pregnancy study.

The chain recombines TRBV6-4 with TRBJ2-3, with TRBD2 matching over 8 bases. V lost 6 bases to trimming and J lost 4 bases; unmatched junction nucleotides: 12. This CDR3 has 16 amino acids. The germline CDR1 and CDR2 sequences are MRHNA and SNTAGT. DNA for the CDR3: TGTGCCAGCAGCCCCGGGCAGCGGGAGAGCGCAGATACGCAGTATTTT. As protein: CASSPGQRESADTQYF.

This chain connects TRBV6-1 to TRBJ2-1; maybe TRBD1 (5 bases). Deletions cut 7 bases from V and 4 bases from J, with 17 bases between. This CDR3 region has 15 residues. Per germline, CDR1 MNHNS and CDR2 SASEGT. CDR3 sequence reads: CASTSREDLYNEQFF. The CDR3 DNA reads TGTGCCAGCACCAGCAGGGAAGACTTATACAATGAGCAGTTCTTC.

The J gene is TRBJ2-2, the V gene TRBV28, with 11 bases aligning to TRBD2. Per the germline V gene, CDR1 is MDHEN and CDR2 is SYDVKM. This CDR3 is 16 amino acids long. V lost 3 bases to trimming and J lost 3 bases; unmatched junction nucleotides: 3. Here the CDR3 reads CASSFWGLADTGELFF. CDR3 nucleotides: TGTGCCAGCAGTTTTTGGGGACTAGCGGACACCGGGGAGCTGTTTTTT.

V usage is TRBV7-6 and J usage is TRBJ2-2, with 14 bases aligning to TRBD2. The CDR3 totals 17 residues. Unmatched junction bases numbered 6, after V lost 5 bases and J lost 4 bases. Per germline, CDR1 SGHVS and CDR2 FNYEAQ. This CDR3 reads CASSRLAGGPFTGELFF. CDR3 nucleotides: TGTGCCAGCAGCAGACTAGCGGGGGGGCCATTCACCGGGGAGCTGTTTTTT.

The chain carries TRBV7-2 and TRBJ2-7, with D tentatively TRBD2 (5 bases). CDR1 and CDR2 (germline): SGHTA, FQGNSA. V gave up 1 base and J gave up 3 bases, with 7 bases separating them. This CDR3 comprises 13 residues. CDR3 amino acids: CASSLGGGYEQYF. Here the CDR3 DNA reads TGTGCCAGCAGCTTAGGTGGAGGCTACGAGCAGTACTTC.

This clone was seen just once. The chain has TRBV27 and TRBJ2-1; 10 nucleotides line up with TRBD2. After removal of 2 bases from V and 4 bases from J, the junction contained 2 bases not matched to a gene. The CDR3 loop spans 15 amino acids. The germline CDR1 and CDR2 sequences are MNHEY and SMNVEV (reference sequence). CDR3 protein: CASSLVAGGYNEQFF. The CDR3 nucleotides read TGTGCCAGCAGTTTAGTAGCGGGGGGTTACAATGAGCAGTTCTTC.

Note on this clone: The sample holds other DNA sequences that translate to the same CDR3. This rearrangement joins TRBV6-1 to TRBJ1-4; TRBD1 might be the D (6 bases). CDR1 is MNHNS, CDR2 SASEGT, per germline. This CDR3 contains 15 residues. Trimming pared 1 base from V and 5 bases from J, leaving 11 bases between. CDR3 protein: CASSEVTGTNEKLFF. Here the CDR3 DNA reads TGTGCCAGCAGTGAAGTAACAGGGACAAATGAAAAACTGTTTTTT.

The V gene is TRBV27, the J gene TRBJ2-7; 9 bases align to TRBD2. The V gene's germline CDR1 is MNHEY and CDR2 SMNVEV (reference sequence). Unmatched junction bases numbered 5, after V lost 2 bases and J lost 3 bases. The CDR3 runs 15 residues. CDR3: CASSLGVAGDYEQYF. The CDR3 DNA follows: TGTGCCAGCAGTTTAGGGGTAGCGGGGGACTACGAGCAGTACTTC.

V gene TRBV7-9 combines with J gene TRBJ2-7; D is perhaps TRBD2 (5 bases). Between the trimmed V and J ends, which lost 1 base and 6 bases, there was a span of 7 bases. CDR3 length equals 12 residues. CDR1 and CDR2 (germline): SEHNR, FQNEAQ (reference sequence). The CDR3 is CASSLGRGEQYF. CDR3 nucleotide sequence: TGTGCCAGCAGCTTAGGCCGGGGCGAGCAGTACTTC.

The CDR3 loop is CASSTRGGDFGAFF. CDR3 DNA: TGTGCCAGCAGCACCCGAGGGGGGGATTTCGGAGCTTTCTTT. The chain links TRBV11-3 to TRBJ1-1; perhaps TRBD1 as D (6 bases). In germline, CDR1 is SGHNT, CDR2 YENEEA. The germline V and J ends were trimmed by 5 bases and 10 bases, with 20 bases remaining between them. This CDR3 contains 14 residues.

This chain links TRBV4-3 with TRBJ1-6, with D maybe TRBD1 (5 bases). Trimming took off 0 bases at V and 4 bases at J, with 13 bases between the two ends. This CDR3 has 17 residues. Germline V CDR1 and CDR2: LGHNA, YSLEER. CDR3 protein: CASSQEGGVSYNSPLHF. Here the CDR3 DNA reads TGCGCCAGCAGCCAAGAGGGAGGGGTATCATATAATTCACCCCTCCACTTT.

The rearrangement uses TRBV6-6 and TRBJ2-7, with D possibly TRBD1 on 5 matching bases. Trimming took 5 bases from V and 1 from J, leaving 6 bases between them. This CDR3 has 12 residues. The germline V gene encodes CDR1 MNHNY and CDR2 SVGAGI (reference sequence). The CDR3 here is CASSDSSYEQYF. CDR3 sequence (DNA): TGTGCCAGCAGTGACAGTTCCTACGAGCAGTACTTC.

This clone occurred once. The chain uses TRBV28 and TRBJ2-7; possible D gene TRBD1, 6 bases. The CDR3 runs 16 residues. CDR1 and CDR2 (germline): MDHEN, SYDVKM. The germline V and J ends were trimmed by 1 base and 4 bases, with 17 bases remaining between them. CDR3 sequence: CASSLSVDSEGYEQYF. The CDR3 DNA sequence: TGTGCCAGCAGTTTATCGGTGGACAGTGAAGGTTACGAGCAGTACTTC.

The chain links TRBV7-8 to TRBJ2-1, with 14 bases matching TRBD2. The ends lost 3 bases at V and 0 bases at J; junction bases unmatched: 7. CDR3 length: 19 residues. Looked up from germline, CDR1 is SGHVS and CDR2 is FQNEAQ. CDR3 in amino acids: CASSFGLAGGLPSYNEQFF. CDR3 DNA: TGTGCCAGCAGCTTCGGACTAGCGGGGGGTCTACCCTCCTACAATGAGCAGTTCTTC.

This clone was counted once. V gene TRBV4-1 combines with J gene TRBJ1-1, with no clear D. From germline, CDR1 is MGHRA and CDR2 YSYEKL. V was cut by 0 bases and J by 4 bases, with 9 bases left in between. This CDR3 has 14 residues. The CDR3 spells CASSQEAGSTEAFF. CDR3 nucleotide sequence: TGCGCCAGCAGCCAAGAAGCAGGCAGCACTGAAGCTTTCTTT.

The chain combines TRBV7-9 with TRBJ2-2, with a tentative D call TRBD2 (6 bases). V shed 7 bases and J shed 1 base, with 19 bases lying between them. The CDR3 is 17 amino acids. Germline values: CDR1 SEHNR, CDR2 FQNEAQ (reference sequence). This chain's CDR3 is CASTLSLRGKNTGELFF. The DNA for the CDR3 is TGTGCCAGCACCCTTTCCCTGCGGGGAAAGAACACCGGGGAGCTGTTTTTT.

V gene TRBV7-9 combines with J gene TRBJ2-2; TRBD2 agrees at 7 bases. The CDR3 consists of 14 residues. The V segment lost 3 bases and the J segment 4 bases; nucleotides outside the gene matches: 2. Germline V gives CDR1 SEHNR, CDR2 FQNEAQ (reference sequence). The CDR3 DNA is TGTGCCAGCAGCTTTGGGGGGGGCACCGGGGAGCTGTTTTTT. This gives the protein CASSFGGGTGELFF.

This clone was counted once. The chain uses TRBV19 and TRBJ2-1, with a weak D call TRBD2 (5 bases). V was cut by 1 base and J by 2 bases, with 9 bases left in between. Germline CDR1 reads LNHDA; CDR2 reads SQIVND (reference sequence). There are 15 residues in the CDR3. CDR3 in amino acids: CASSIVPGTYNEQFF. The DNA of the CDR3 is TGTGCCAGTAGTATAGTTCCGGGGACCTACAATGAGCAGTTCTTC.

V is TRBV11-3 and J is TRBJ2-5; 7 nucleotides line up with TRBD1. Germline lookup yields CDR1 SGHNT and CDR2 YENEEA. CDR3 size: 14 residues. J lost 5 bases, V lost 2 bases, and 5 bases had no gene match. The CDR3 region is CASSLRGHEETQYF. In DNA form, the CDR3 reads TGTGCCAGCAGCTTAAGGGGGCATGAGGAGACCCAGTACTTC.

This rearrangement joins TRBV2 to TRBJ2-1; D is unclear. Germline V gene lookup returns CDR1 SNHLY and CDR2 FYNNEI. Trimming removed 1 base from V and 5 bases from J, with 9 bases in between. The CDR3 covers 14 residues. The CDR3 reads CASSEGRRNNEQFF. CDR3 sequence (DNA): TGTGCCAGCAGTGAAGGTCGGCGGAACAATGAGCAGTTCTTC.

The chain has TRBV11-2 and TRBJ2-1; the D is unclear. Trimming removed 0 bases at V and 10 bases at J, with 4 bases between. Germline V lookup: CDR1 SGHAT, CDR2 FQNNGV. This CDR3 region has 11 residues. Here the CDR3 reads CASSLEREQFF. CDR3 in DNA: TGTGCCAGCAGCTTAGAACGGGAGCAGTTCTTC.

This clone has a single count. The rearrangement uses TRBV5-5 and TRBJ1-2; weak D call: TRBD1 (6 bases). This CDR3 has 16 residues. V was trimmed by 6 bases and J by 4 bases, leaving 22 bases between them. The germline gives CDR1 SGHKS, CDR2 YYEKEE (reference sequence). The CDR3: CASTPVPGGLIYGYTF. CDR3 coding DNA: TGTGCCAGCACCCCGGTCCCGGGGGGGCTCATCTATGGCTACACCTTC.

The chain has TRBV10-3 and TRBJ1-1; TRBD1 matches at 7 bases. CDR3 size: 15 residues. Germline CDR1 and CDR2: ENHRY and SYGVKD. J lost 1 base, V lost 0 bases, and 2 bases had no gene match. This chain's CDR3 is CAISESGTANTEAFF. As DNA, the CDR3 is TGTGCCATCAGTGAGTCCGGGACAGCGAACACTGAAGCTTTCTTT.

The chain uses TRBV2 and TRBJ1-5, with a tentative D call TRBD1 (5 bases). V was pared by 3 bases and J by 6 bases, with 9 bases between. Germline lookup yields CDR1 SNHLY and CDR2 FYNNEI. The CDR3 extends over 13 amino acids. Written as DNA, the CDR3 is TGTGCCAGCAGTGATGCGGGGACTCAGCCCCAGCATTTT. Translation gives CASSDAGTQPQHF.

V usage is TRBV11-2 and J usage is TRBJ1-1; unclear D gene. The V gene lost 1 base and the J gene lost 3 bases, with 3 bases spanning the gap. The germline gives CDR1 SGHAT, CDR2 FQNNGV. The CDR3 has 12 amino acids. The CDR3 coding sequence is TGTGCCAGCAGCTTAGGAGACACTGAAGCTTTCTTT. This sequence encodes CASSLGDTEAFF.

The CDR3 reads CASSLLGNQPQHF. The CDR3 DNA reads TGTGCCAGCAGTTTACTTGGCAATCAGCCCCAGCATTTT. This chain connects TRBV28 to TRBJ1-5; D unresolved. Trimming took 2 bases from V and 2 from J, leaving 4 bases between them. In germline, CDR1 is MDHEN, CDR2 SYDVKM. The CDR3 totals 13 residues.

V gene TRBV5-5 combines with J gene TRBJ2-2; maybe TRBD2 (5 bases). This CDR3 is 13 amino acids long. Between the trimmed V and J ends, which lost 7 bases and 3 bases, there was a span of 10 bases. Germline V gives CDR1 SGHKS, CDR2 YYEKEE (reference sequence). The DNA of the CDR3 is TGTGCCAGCGGGAGTCCGTACACCGGGGAGCTGTTTTTT. Its translation: CASGSPYTGELFF. Complete variable domain (other parts from reference TRBV5-5 and TRBJ2-2): DAGVTQSPTHLIKTRGQQVTLRCSPISGHKSVSWYQQVLGQGPQFIFQYYEKEERGRGNFPDRFSARQFPNYSSELNVNALLLGDSALYLCASGSPYTGELFFGEGSRLTVL.

The chain couples TRBV9 to TRBJ2-3; TRBD2 agrees at 8 bases. The CDR3 covers 15 residues. Looked up from germline, CDR1 is SGDLS and CDR2 is YYNGEE. V was clipped by 0 bases and J by 4 bases; unmatched bases: 4. The CDR3 protein is CASSVGGRPADTQYF. The DNA of the CDR3 is TGTGCCAGCAGCGTAGGCGGGAGGCCGGCAGATACGCAGTATTTT.

The chain combines TRBV7-3 with TRBJ2-5; 9 bases line up with TRBD2. J gave up 1 base and V 5 bases, and 8 bases lay outside the gene matches. Germline V gene data show CDR1 as SGHTA and CDR2 as FQGTGA. The CDR3 contains 16 residues. CDR3 region: CASSAGTSPFQETQYF. CDR3 DNA: TGTGCCAGCAGCGCCGGGACTAGCCCTTTCCAAGAGACCCAGTACTTC. Filled out from reference TRBV7-3 and TRBJ2-5, the complete variable domain reads GAGVSQTPSNKVTEKGKYVELRCDPISGHTALYWYRQSLGQGPEFLIYFQGTGAADDSGLPNDRFFAVRPEGSVSTLKIQRTERGDSAVYLCASSAGTSPFQETQYFGPGTRLLVL.

The chain uses TRBV6-4 and TRBJ2-2, with 9 nucleotides matching TRBD1. Looked up from germline, CDR1 is MRHNA and CDR2 is SNTAGT. The CDR3 covers 14 residues. The ends lost 5 bases at V and 7 bases at J; junction bases unmatched: 5. CDR3 in amino acids: CASSSQGASGELFF. DNA of the CDR3: TGTGCCAGCAGTTCACAGGGGGCAAGCGGGGAGCTGTTTTTT.

The genes are TRBV4-3 and TRBJ1-1; D is possibly TRBD1 (5 bases). The CDR3 totals 13 residues. Looked up from germline, CDR1 is LGHNA and CDR2 is YSLEER. The germline V and J ends were trimmed by 4 bases and 2 bases, with 8 bases remaining between them. The CDR3 sequence is CASSLGGNTEAFF. Here the CDR3 DNA reads TGCGCCAGCAGCCTCGGGGGAAACACTGAAGCTTTCTTT.

This sequence joins TRBV7-9 and TRBJ2-1, with D tentatively TRBD1 (5 bases). This CDR3 spans 13 amino acids. V was pared by 4 bases and J by 3 bases, with 7 bases between. Germline CDR1 is SEHNR and CDR2 is FQNEAQ (reference sequence). This CDR3 reads CASSYGHYNEQFF. The CDR3 DNA reads TGTGCCAGCAGCTACGGACACTACAATGAGCAGTTCTTC. The variable domain in full, completed from reference TRBV7-9 and TRBJ2-1, reads DTGVSQNPRHKITKRGQNVTFRCDPISEHNRLYWYRQTLGQGPEFLTYFQNEAQLEKSRLLSDRFSAERPKGSFSTLEIQRTEQGDSAMYLCASSYGHYNEQFFGPGTRLTVL.